This is a list of T cell receptor beta chains from one sample in a study of T cells in Graves' hyperthyroidism and ophthalmopathy. TCRdb re-analysed the multiplex PCR reads in MiXCR, keeping a single row per CDR3 protein. The top ten hold less than 9% of the sample, which has 500,000 to 800,000 distinct CDR3 sequences, 40% to 55% seen once. The sample consisted of peripheral blood or thyroid tissue (not recorded which). The receptors here all came from an adult man with Graves' disease, either hyperthyroidism or ophthalmopathy (not recorded which). The CDR3 runs from the conserved cysteine through the conserved F or W. The order of the fields is clone size, V gene, J gene, D gene, CDR3 DNA, CDR3 protein. A D gene is named only where the DNA matches it firmly. Some rows mark clone size as missing; the rest say once, few, many or name a class of expanded clone.

clone_size: .; v_call: TRBV25-1; j_call: TRBJ1-4; d_call: .; cdr3_nt: TGTGCCAGCAGTGAATCAGGGCTTCGCACTGAAAAACTGTTTTTT; cdr3_aa: CASSESGLRTEKLFF
clone_size: .; v_call: TRBV12-3/TRBV12-4; j_call: TRBJ2-7; d_call: TRBD2; cdr3_nt: TGTGCCAGCAGCCCGGGTTCTAGCGGGGTCCGCGAGCAGTACTTC; cdr3_aa: CASSPGSSGVREQYF
clone_size: many; v_call: TRBV2; j_call: TRBJ1-5; d_call: TRBD1; cdr3_nt: TGTGCCAGCCGGATAGGGGGCAGGGCTCAATATCAGCCCCAGCATTTT; cdr3_aa: CASRIGGRAQYQPQHF
clone_size: .; v_call: TRBV9; j_call: TRBJ2-5; d_call: .; cdr3_nt: TGTGCCAGCAGCCCCACGGCGGGTTCTTGGGAGACCCAGTACTTC; cdr3_aa: CASSPTAGSWETQYF
clone_size: .; v_call: TRBV7-9; j_call: TRBJ2-7; d_call: TRBD2; cdr3_nt: TGCGCCAGCAGCCAAGGGACTAGCGGACTTTTGGAGCAGTACTTC; cdr3_aa: CASSQGTSGLLEQYF
clone_size: .; v_call: TRBV11-2; j_call: TRBJ1-6; d_call: .; cdr3_nt: TGTGCCAGCAGCTTATTGGGTGGGTTTAATAATTCACCCCTCCACTTT; cdr3_aa: CASSLLGGFNNSPLHF
clone_size: .; v_call: TRBV7-9; j_call: TRBJ2-7; d_call: .; cdr3_nt: TGTGCCAGCACCTCCGGGCACGAGCAGTACTTC; cdr3_aa: CASTSGHEQYF
clone_size: .; v_call: TRBV12-3/TRBV12-4; j_call: TRBJ1-4; d_call: .; cdr3_nt: TGTGCCAGCAAGGGGACGGGCGAAAAACTGTTTTTT; cdr3_aa: CASKGTGEKLFF
clone_size: .; v_call: TRBV2; j_call: TRBJ1-2; d_call: .; cdr3_nt: TGCAGTGTGGCGCGGGGGCCGAACTATGGCTACACCTTC; cdr3_aa: CSVARGPNYGYTF
clone_size: .; v_call: TRBV29-1; j_call: TRBJ1-1; d_call: TRBD1; cdr3_nt: TGCAGCGCCCGGACAGGGGAAGCTTTCTTT; cdr3_aa: CSARTGEAFF
clone_size: few; v_call: TRBV2; j_call: TRBJ1-1; d_call: .; cdr3_nt: TGTGCCAGCAGTGAAGGCCTACAGAGAACAAACACTGAAGCTTTCTTT; cdr3_aa: CASSEGLQRTNTEAFF
clone_size: .; v_call: TRBV11-3; j_call: TRBJ2-7; d_call: .; cdr3_nt: TGTGCCAGCAGCTCGCTACTAGGGCAGGCCTACGAGCAGTACTTC; cdr3_aa: CASSSLLGQAYEQYF
clone_size: few; v_call: TRBV20-1; j_call: TRBJ1-2; d_call: TRBD1; cdr3_nt: TGCAGTGCTTGGGACAGCGCAACATATGGCTACACCTTC; cdr3_aa: CSAWDSATYGYTF
clone_size: few; v_call: TRBV4-2; j_call: TRBJ1-2; d_call: .; cdr3_nt: TGTGCCAGCAGCCTCTGGACCAGCGGCTACACCTTC; cdr3_aa: CASSLWTSGYTF
clone_size: .; v_call: TRBV6-6; j_call: TRBJ1-2; d_call: .; cdr3_nt: TGTGCCAGCAGTGACACCTCGGACAGTGGAGGCTACACCTTC; cdr3_aa: CASSDTSDSGGYTF
clone_size: once; v_call: TRBV7-9; j_call: TRBJ1-4; d_call: .; cdr3_nt: TGTGCCAGCAGCCAAGCAGGGGCCGAAAAACTGTTTTTT; cdr3_aa: CASSQAGAEKLFF
clone_size: few; v_call: TRBV5-1; j_call: TRBJ1-1; d_call: .; cdr3_nt: TGCGCCAGCAGCGTGGACGGGCCGCCAAACACTGAAGCTTTCTTT; cdr3_aa: CASSVDGPPNTEAFF
clone_size: .; v_call: TRBV29-1; j_call: TRBJ1-1; d_call: .; cdr3_nt: TGCAGCGTTGCGCAGGGGAGAAGGACTGAAGCTTTCTTT; cdr3_aa: CSVAQGRRTEAFF
clone_size: .; v_call: TRBV5-8; j_call: TRBJ1-2; d_call: .; cdr3_nt: TGTGCCAGCAGCTTGCTTGGGGAGGGCTACACCTTC; cdr3_aa: CASSLLGEGYTF
clone_size: .; v_call: TRBV10-3; j_call: TRBJ1-2; d_call: .; cdr3_nt: TGTGCCATCAGTGGAGGGGGAAAAGGCTACACCTTT; cdr3_aa: CAISGGGKGYTF
clone_size: .; v_call: TRBV5-5; j_call: TRBJ1-4; d_call: .; cdr3_nt: TGTGCCAGCAGCCCTCAGGGGCGTGCTAATGAAAAACTGTTTTTT; cdr3_aa: CASSPQGRANEKLFF
clone_size: many; v_call: TRBV5-6; j_call: TRBJ1-2; d_call: .; cdr3_nt: TGTGCCAGCAGCCTCAGATCCTATGGCTACACCTTC; cdr3_aa: CASSLRSYGYTF
clone_size: many; v_call: TRBV10-3; j_call: TRBJ1-1; d_call: .; cdr3_nt: TGTGCCATCATTGCCTCCGTGGGCACTGAAGCTTTCTTT; cdr3_aa: CAIIASVGTEAFF
clone_size: few; v_call: TRBV7-2; j_call: TRBJ2-7; d_call: TRBD2; cdr3_nt: TGTGCCAGCAGCTTAGGGGGAGGGAGGAACGAGCAGTACTTC; cdr3_aa: CASSLGGGRNEQYF
clone_size: few; v_call: TRBV12-3/TRBV12-4; j_call: TRBJ1-4; d_call: .; cdr3_nt: TGTGCCAGCAGTTTAATAACGGGAGGAAATGAAAAACTGTTTTTT; cdr3_aa: CASSLITGGNEKLFF
clone_size: .; v_call: TRBV7-2; j_call: TRBJ1-4; d_call: .; cdr3_nt: TGTGCCAGCAGCTTACAGGGAGTGAATGAAAAACTGTTTTTT; cdr3_aa: CASSLQGVNEKLFF
clone_size: few; v_call: TRBV7-9; j_call: TRBJ2-7; d_call: .; cdr3_nt: TGTGCCAGCAGCTTTTTCCCCCAGGCTAGCTCCTACGAGCAGTACTTC; cdr3_aa: CASSFFPQASSYEQYF
clone_size: many; v_call: TRBV29-1; j_call: TRBJ1-1; d_call: .; cdr3_nt: TGCAGCGACCGAAACATGAACACTGAAGCTTTCTTT; cdr3_aa: CSDRNMNTEAFF
clone_size: .; v_call: TRBV7-3; j_call: TRBJ2-7; d_call: TRBD1; cdr3_nt: TGTGCCAGCAGCCTAGGGAGAAGACAGGGCTTC; cdr3_aa: CASSLGRRQGF
clone_size: few; v_call: TRBV7-9; j_call: TRBJ2-7; d_call: .; cdr3_nt: TGTGCCAGCAGCTTCATGACCGCCTACGAGCAGTACTTC; cdr3_aa: CASSFMTAYEQYF
clone_size: many; v_call: TRBV12-3/TRBV12-4; j_call: TRBJ1-2; d_call: .; cdr3_nt: TGTGCCAGCAGAACCGACATGAACTATGGCTACACCTTC; cdr3_aa: CASRTDMNYGYTF